Shown below are 31 T cell receptor beta chains from a single sample sequenced in a study of T-cell memory formation after mild COVID-19. TCRdb fed the 5' RACE reads into MiXCR, producing one record per CDR3 protein. In the table there are approximately 400,000 distinct CDR3 sequences, under 20% of which are singletons. Sequences were obtained from PBMCs or a T cell subset sorted from them (not recorded which). These TCRs come from a man between 18 and 35 years old who had mild COVID-19 (a few samples of this study predate the infection). Cell type and time point are not known.

The genes are TRBV18 and TRBJ2-7; 8 nucleotides align to TRBD1. V shed 10 bases, J shed 7 bases, and the junction held 12 bases outside the gene matches. The CDR3 is 13 residues long. Germline CDR1 is KGHSH and CDR2 is LQKENI. CDR3 in amino acids: CATRQGQTEEQYF. In nucleotides, the CDR3 is TGTGCCACCCGACAGGGGCAGACTGAGGAGCAGTACTTC.

The chain has TRBV4-1 and TRBJ1-1; D possibly corresponds to TRBD1 (5 bases). Germline CDR1 and CDR2: MGHRA and YSYEKL. The CDR3 has 17 residues. V lost 1 base to trimming and J lost 4 bases, with 19 bases between them. CDR3 coding DNA: TGCGCCAGCAGCCAAGGAATTTGGGGCGCAGGGAGCACTGAAGCTTTCTTT. It encodes CASSQGIWGAGSTEAFF.

This clonotype came up a few times. The chain has TRBV9 and TRBJ2-1; D not certain. The ends were cut back, 2 bases at V and 1 base at J, with 10 bases in the middle. The CDR3 is 15 residues long. CDR1 is SGDLS and CDR2 is YYNGEE in the germline V gene. Written as DNA, the CDR3 is TGTGCCAGCAGCGTCGGGCTGGGTTCCTACAATGAGCAGTTCTTC. It specifies CASSVGLGSYNEQFF.

This clonotype was detected only a few times. The genes are TRBV11-1 and TRBJ1-1; D remains ambiguous. V was trimmed by 2 bases and J by 5 bases, leaving 12 bases between them. The CDR3 is made up of 14 amino acids. From germline, CDR1 is SGHAT and CDR2 FQDESV (reference sequence). CDR3 region: CASSLTGSETEAFF. The CDR3 bases are TGTGCCAGCAGCTTAACGGGGTCGGAAACTGAAGCTTTCTTT.

This rearrangement joins TRBV5-6 to TRBJ2-3; the match to TRBD2 covers 8 bases. The V gene end was trimmed by 2 bases and the J gene end by 3 bases; junction bases not matched to a gene: 14. Per the germline V gene, CDR1 is SGHDT and CDR2 is YYEEEE. The CDR3 spans 18 residues. The CDR3 DNA reads TGTGCCAGCAGCTTCAGGCGGGGGGTCCTCGACAGTACAGATACGCAGTATTTT. Its protein product is CASSFRRGVLDSTDTQYF.

V gene TRBV7-2 combines with J gene TRBJ1-4; D is undetermined. The V end was cut by 4 bases, the J end by 8 bases, with 11 bases between. This CDR3 has 13 amino acids. Germline CDR1 reads SGHTA; CDR2 reads FQGNSA. The chain's CDR3 is CASSSRAGEKLFF. CDR3 DNA sequence: TGTGCCAGCAGCTCGAGGGCGGGAGAAAAACTGTTTTTT.

This chain connects TRBV18 to TRBJ1-6; TRBD1 agrees at 10 bases. Per germline, CDR1 KGHSH and CDR2 LQKENI. This CDR3 contains 13 residues. V shed 6 bases, J shed 10 bases, and the junction held 3 bases outside the gene matches. This chain's CDR3 is CASSQTGGSPLHF. The DNA of the CDR3 is TGTGCCAGCTCCCAGACAGGGGGCTCACCCCTCCACTTT.

This clonotype was seen more than once but under ten times. The V and J genes are TRBV5-1 and TRBJ2-3; 8 positions match TRBD2. The CDR3 has 15 residues. V lost 5 bases and J lost 3; bases outside the gene matches: 8. The germline V gene has CDR1 SGHRS and CDR2 YFSETQ. CDR3 amino acids: CASSKLRGETDTQYF. CDR3 DNA sequence: TGCGCCAGCAGTAAACTGCGGGGGGAGACAGATACGCAGTATTTT.

The J gene is TRBJ2-1, the V gene TRBV7-3; 10 bases align to TRBD1. The CDR3 covers 17 residues. Germline V gives CDR1 SGHTA, CDR2 FQGTGA. J lost 4 bases, V lost 2 bases, and 8 bases had no gene match. CDR3 DNA: TGTGCCAGCAGCTTATGGTCCGGGGGACAGGGGTACAATGAGCAGTTCTTC. Translation gives CASSLWSGGQGYNEQFF.

This chain links TRBV11-1 with TRBJ2-7; maybe TRBD1 (7 bases). Trimming stripped 5 bases from V and 2 bases from J, with 13 bases between. This CDR3 contains 14 residues. Germline CDR1 reads SGHAT; CDR2 reads FQDESV (reference sequence). The CDR3 nucleotides are TGTGCCAGCAGCCGGAGGGGGACAGCCTACGAGCAGTACGTC. Protein sequence: CASSRRGTAYEQYV.

In this sample, this clonotype turned up a few times. The chain carries TRBV5-8 and TRBJ1-2; TRBD1 might be the D (5 bases). V gave up 2 bases and J gave up 4 bases, with 15 bases separating them. CDR1 and CDR2 from the germline V gene are SGHTS and YDEGEE. This CDR3 contains 15 residues. The CDR3 DNA follows: TGTGCCAGCAGCTTCTCCAGGGTAGTTTCCTATGGCTACACCTTC. This sequence encodes CASSFSRVVSYGYTF.

This clonotype was detected once. A read error is likely, as this CDR3 ends without the conserved phenylalanine or tryptophan. The chain uses TRBV29-1 and TRBJ2-7; D is perhaps TRBD1 (6 bases). The CDR3 runs 12 residues. Per the germline V gene, CDR1 is SQVTM and CDR2 is ANQGSEA. Trimming removed 6 bases at V and 4 bases at J, with 13 bases between. The CDR3 sequence is CSVNAQGYEQYL. In DNA form, the CDR3 reads TGCAGCGTCAACGCACAGGGTTACGAGCAGTACCTC.

The rearrangement links TRBV20-1 to TRBJ1-2; D is uncertain. Between the trimmed V and J ends, which lost 6 bases and 4 bases, there was a span of 9 bases. The germline CDR1 and CDR2 sequences are DFQATT and SNEGSKA (reference sequence). This CDR3 region has 11 residues. The CDR3 loop is CSAPGFYGYTF. CDR3 coding DNA: TGCAGTGCCCCCGGGTTCTATGGCTACACCTTC.

This chain uses TRBV4-1 with TRBJ2-5; 7 bases align to TRBD1. Germline CDR1 MGHRA, CDR2 YSYEKL. V was clipped by 5 bases and J by 1 base; unmatched bases: 7. The CDR3 consists of 15 residues. This CDR3 reads CASSDRDSLQETQYF. CDR3 DNA: TGCGCCAGCAGCGACCGGGACAGCCTCCAAGAGACCCAGTACTTC.

The chain has TRBV7-2 and TRBJ1-5; D is unresolved. Trimming pared 2 bases from V and 3 bases from J, leaving 8 bases between. The germline V gene encodes CDR1 SGHTA and CDR2 FQGNSA. CDR3 size: 14 residues. The CDR3 coding sequence is TGTGCCAGCAGCTTAAATCCCGTCAATCAGCCCCAGCATTTT. Protein: CASSLNPVNQPQHF.

This clonotype was counted between two and nine times. This sequence joins TRBV4-1 and TRBJ2-5; D might be TRBD2 (6 bases). Trimming took off 0 bases at V and 0 bases at J, with 11 bases between the two ends. Germline V gene lookup returns CDR1 MGHRA and CDR2 YSYEKL. The CDR3 totals 16 residues. The CDR3: CASSQEGLPYQETQYF. The CDR3 DNA reads as TGCGCCAGCAGCCAAGAGGGACTGCCGTACCAAGAGACCCAGTACTTC.

The V call is TRBV7-9, the J call TRBJ1-2; 9 bases match TRBD1. The V gene end was trimmed by 5 bases and the J gene end by 5 bases; junction bases not matched to a gene: 6. In germline, CDR1 is SEHNR, CDR2 FQNEAQ (reference sequence). The CDR3 is 14 amino acids. The CDR3 DNA reads as TGTGCCAGCAGCACAGGGGGCGCTGGATATGGCTACACCTTC. Encoded protein: CASSTGGAGYGYTF.

DNA for the CDR3: TGTGCCACCAGCAGAGGGGGGACAGCCAATGGCTACACCTTC. Its protein is CATSRGGTANGYTF. The V and J genes are TRBV15 and TRBJ1-2; 7 nucleotides match TRBD1. This CDR3 spans 14 amino acids. Germline assignment: CDR1 LNHNV and CDR2 YYDKDF (reference sequence). Trimming took 1 base from V and 6 from J; bases not matched to a gene: 5. The full variable domain, rest sourced from reference TRBV15 and TRBJ1-2, is DAMVIQNPRYQVTQFGKPVTLSCSQTLNHNVMYWYQQKSSQAPKLLFHYYDKDFNNEADTPDNFQSRRPNTSFCFLDIRSPGLGDTAMYLCATSRGGTANGYTFGSGTRLTVV.

The rearrangement links TRBV11-2 to TRBJ1-1; no clear D gene. CDR1 is SGHAT, CDR2 FQNNGV, per germline. Trimming shortened V by 5 bases and J by 1 base, and 11 bases separated the two germline ends. CDR3 length: 14 amino acids. CDR3 protein: CASSRPTRNTEAFF. The DNA of the CDR3 is TGTGCCAGCAGCCGACCAACCCGGAACACTGAAGCTTTCTTT.

This clonotype has a handful of counts. This rearrangement joins TRBV12-3 or TRBV12-4 to TRBJ2-1, with a tentative D call TRBD1 (5 bases). The CDR3 consists of 11 residues. V lost 10 bases to trimming and J lost 9 bases, with 13 bases between them. CDR3 in amino acids: CAIVGAAEQFF. The CDR3 nucleotides read TGTGCCATAGTAGGGGCGGCTGAGCAGTTCTTC.

This clonotype was detected a few times. The V call is TRBV7-2, the J call TRBJ2-3; D call uncertain. The CDR3 loop spans 12 amino acids. Deletions cut 5 bases from V and 7 bases from J, with 10 bases between. The V gene's germline CDR1 is SGHTA and CDR2 FQGNSA. CDR3 residues: CASSVIPYTQYF. The DNA of the CDR3 is TGTGCCAGCAGCGTCATACCGTATACGCAGTATTTT. Using reference TRBV7-2 and TRBJ2-3 for the parts outside the CDR3, the full variable domain is GAGVSQSPSNKVTEKGKDVELRCDPISGHTALYWYRQSLGQGLEFLIYFQGNSAPDKSGLPSDRFSAERTGGSVSTLTIQRTQQEDSAVYLCASSVIPYTQYFGPGTRLTVL.

The chain has TRBV7-6 and TRBJ2-1; no reliable D call. CDR3 length equals 15 residues. The germline V and J ends were trimmed by 6 bases and 5 bases, with 17 bases remaining between them. Germline-derived CDR1 and CDR2 are SGHVS and FNYEAQ. The chain's CDR3 is CASSPEKGQNNEQFF. For the CDR3, the DNA is TGTGCCAGCAGTCCAGAAAAAGGCCAGAACAATGAGCAGTTCTTC.

This clonotype has a handful of counts. V gene TRBV28 combines with J gene TRBJ1-4; D is undetermined. This CDR3 comprises 12 residues. Trimming pared 6 bases from V and 10 bases from J, leaving 12 bases between. Germline V lookup: CDR1 MDHEN, CDR2 SYDVKM. CDR3 loop: CASRGNGGKLFF. The DNA of the CDR3 is TGTGCCAGCAGGGGCAATGGTGGAAAACTGTTTTTT.

This rearrangement joins TRBV20-1 to TRBJ1-1; D not certain. The CDR3 length is 14 residues. The V end was cut by 3 bases, the J end by 0 bases, with 11 bases between. From germline, CDR1 is DFQATT and CDR2 SNEGSKA (reference sequence). CDR3 sequence (DNA): TGCAGTGCTAGCAGAGCGGGATTGAACACTGAAGCTTTCTTT. Protein: CSASRAGLNTEAFF.

V and J are TRBV14 and TRBJ2-5; 8 bases align to TRBD2. This CDR3 contains 15 residues. Germline CDR1 and CDR2: SGHDN and FVKESK. V gave up 1 base and J gave up 1 base; unmatched junction bases: 2. The CDR3 nucleotides are TGTGCCAGCAGCCAAGTGAGCGGGGGCCAAGAGACCCAGTACTTC. Encoded protein: CASSQVSGGQETQYF.

This chain links TRBV4-2 with TRBJ2-5, with TRBD2 matching over 12 bases. This CDR3 is built from 15 residues. With V trimmed by 1 base and J by 4 bases, 1 base remained unmatched. Germline loops: CDR1 LGHNA, CDR2 YNFKEQ. CDR3 in DNA: TGTGCCAGCAGCCAAGGACTAGCGGGGGCAGAGACCCAGTACTTC. Its protein is CASSQGLAGAETQYF.

This clonotype showed up just a few times. The chain recombines TRBV15 with TRBJ1-4, with D uncertain. This CDR3 region has 15 residues. Germline CDR1 reads LNHNV; CDR2 reads YYDKDF (reference sequence). V was pared by 0 bases and J by 8 bases, with 13 bases between. CDR3: CATSRDLGWAEKLFF. CDR3 sequence (DNA): TGTGCCACCAGCAGAGATCTCGGGTGGGCCGAAAAACTGTTTTTT. The complete variable domain, with remaining parts taken from reference TRBV15 and TRBJ1-4, reads DAMVIQNPRYQVTQFGKPVTLSCSQTLNHNVMYWYQQKSSQAPKLLFHYYDKDFNNEADTPDNFQSRRPNTSFCFLDIRSPGLGDTAMYLCATSRDLGWAEKLFFGSGTQLSVL.

This clonotype was seen many times. J is TRBJ2-1 and V is TRBV7-6; possibly TRBD1 for D (6 bases). Germline V CDR1 and CDR2: SGHVS, FNYEAQ. Trimming stripped 8 bases from V and 0 bases from J, with 14 bases between. This CDR3 is built from 15 residues. In DNA, the CDR3 is TGTGCCAGCGGGCCGGACAGCAGCTCCTACAATGAGCAGTTCTTC. This sequence encodes CASGPDSSSYNEQFF.

V and J are TRBV20-1 and TRBJ2-5, with D possibly being TRBD2 (5 bases). Germline assignment: CDR1 DFQATT and CDR2 SNEGSKA (reference sequence). CDR3 size: 13 residues. V shed 0 bases and J shed 5 bases, with 10 bases lying between them. The CDR3 DNA sequence: TGCAGTGCTAGAGATCCGGGGATCGAGACCCAGTACTTC. Residues: CSARDPGIETQYF.

This clonotype was seen more than once but under ten times. The chain is built from TRBV30 and TRBJ2-3, with D perhaps TRBD1 or TRBD2 (5 bases each). CDR3 length: 16 residues. Trimming took off 4 bases at V and 0 bases at J, with 17 bases between the two ends. Germline V gene lookup returns CDR1 GTSNPN and CDR2 SVGIG (reference sequence). This CDR3 is CAWITRDRASTDTQYF. CDR3 sequence (DNA): TGTGCCTGGATCACCCGGGACCGGGCGAGCACAGATACGCAGTATTTT.

This clonotype has more than one count but fewer than ten. This rearrangement joins TRBV9 to TRBJ2-2; D not certain. Germline V gene data show CDR1 as SGDLS and CDR2 as YYNGEE. The germline V and J ends were trimmed by 5 bases and 0 bases, with 5 bases remaining between them. The CDR3 is 13 amino acids. The CDR3 region has the DNA TGTGCCAGCAGGGACGCGAACACCGGGGAGCTGTTTTTT. It yields the protein CASRDANTGELFF.